The rows below give T cell receptor beta chains drawn from one sample of a study of blood T cell repertoires in COVID-19. The method was immunoSEQ multiplex PCR; TCRdb's version includes in-frame clones alone and lacks a portion of them. The sample lists approximately 270,000 clones; under 95% were seen once. The sequenced material came from PBMCs or T cells enriched from blood (not recorded which). Receptor source: a man aged 40-50 years who had been exposed to COVID-19. The conserved cysteine and the conserved F or W are not part of the CDR3 here.

j_call: TRBJ1-1
v_call: TRBV12-3/TRBV12-4
cdr3_aa: ASREVGNTEAF

j_call: TRBJ2-3
v_call: TRBV16
cdr3_aa: ASSLLSTDTQY

j_call: TRBJ2-1
v_call: TRBV27
cdr3_aa: ASSLPGVGNEQF

j_call: TRBJ1-3
v_call: TRBV28
cdr3_aa: ASSSPDRDGNTIY

j_call: TRBJ1-1
v_call: TRBV13
cdr3_aa: ASSLRQGDFGSTEAF

j_call: TRBJ2-1
v_call: TRBV3-1/TRBV3-2
cdr3_aa: ASSQRVDSGRDPYNEQF

j_call: TRBJ2-7
v_call: TRBV5-6
cdr3_aa: ASSDDSTSGTYEQY

j_call: TRBJ2-1
v_call: TRBV24-1
cdr3_aa: ATSDYPGTGGLTEQF

j_call: TRBJ1-1
v_call: TRBV9
cdr3_aa: ASSQGVNTEAF

j_call: TRBJ1-2
v_call: TRBV28
cdr3_aa: ASRLFQGSYGYT

j_call: TRBJ2-7
v_call: TRBV13
cdr3_aa: ASSSPSSGEQY

j_call: TRBJ2-1
v_call: TRBV28
cdr3_aa: ASSSLGDSKGDNEQF

j_call: TRBJ1-3
v_call: TRBV9
cdr3_aa: ASSVEDSSGNTIY

j_call: TRBJ1-5
v_call: TRBV18
cdr3_aa: ASSPDRGVQPQH

j_call: TRBJ1-5
v_call: TRBV10-3
cdr3_aa: ATNSEQPQH

j_call: TRBJ2-3
v_call: TRBV7-2
cdr3_aa: ASSLGTGLALGTDTQY

j_call: TRBJ1-5
v_call: TRBV30
cdr3_aa: AWSLDRGSNQPQH

j_call: TRBJ2-1
v_call: TRBV3-1/TRBV3-2
cdr3_aa: ASSQVRTSGYQPRPYNEQF

j_call: TRBJ2-3
v_call: TRBV2
cdr3_aa: ASRGGDGTDTQY

j_call: TRBJ1-2
v_call: TRBV30
cdr3_aa: AWSATGDGYT

j_call: TRBJ1-3
v_call: TRBV29-1
cdr3_aa: SVREPSGNTIY

j_call: TRBJ1-2
v_call: TRBV25-1
cdr3_aa: ASSESDRDNYGYT

j_call: TRBJ2-5
v_call: TRBV19
cdr3_aa: ASSTGQWETQY

j_call: TRBJ2-1
v_call: TRBV4-2
cdr3_aa: ASSRGSLDEQF

j_call: TRBJ2-7
v_call: TRBV15
cdr3_aa: ATSREKRGSYEQY

j_call: TRBJ2-5
v_call: TRBV28
cdr3_aa: ASTPGTGGDQETQY

j_call: TRBJ2-7
v_call: TRBV23-1
cdr3_aa: ASNHFRGDSSYEQY

j_call: TRBJ2-1
v_call: TRBV5-1
cdr3_aa: ASTPGSLAGSSNEQF

j_call: TRBJ1-1
v_call: TRBV15
cdr3_aa: ATSRGTTGTTEAF

j_call: TRBJ2-5
v_call: TRBV4-1
cdr3_aa: ASSPAGQGLETQY

j_call: TRBJ2-7
v_call: TRBV11-2
cdr3_aa: ASSSDSTHQY

j_call: TRBJ2-1
v_call: TRBV12-3/TRBV12-4
cdr3_aa: ASSRGLDEQF

j_call: TRBJ2-7
v_call: TRBV24-1
cdr3_aa: ATSEGATYEQY